The sequence of this T cell receptor (beta chain) was determined in a study of blood T cell repertoires in COVID-19. The assay was immunoSEQ multiplex PCR, and TCRdb's table has in-frame clones only and misses some. The table lists about 59,000 clones, around 67% of them singletons. Germline V lookup: CDR1 SGHRS, CDR2 YFSETQ. There are 14 residues in the CDR3. V dropped 4 bases and J dropped 0 bases, with 10 bases sitting between them. This chain joins TRBV5-1 and TRBJ1-2, with D uncertain. Sequences were obtained from peripheral blood. This receptor was identified in a woman between 65 and 79 years old with acute or convalescent COVID-19. This chain's CDR3 is CASSPQVANYGYTF. The CDR3 nucleotides read TGCGCCAGCAGCCCCCAGGTAGCTAACTATGGCTACACCTTC.